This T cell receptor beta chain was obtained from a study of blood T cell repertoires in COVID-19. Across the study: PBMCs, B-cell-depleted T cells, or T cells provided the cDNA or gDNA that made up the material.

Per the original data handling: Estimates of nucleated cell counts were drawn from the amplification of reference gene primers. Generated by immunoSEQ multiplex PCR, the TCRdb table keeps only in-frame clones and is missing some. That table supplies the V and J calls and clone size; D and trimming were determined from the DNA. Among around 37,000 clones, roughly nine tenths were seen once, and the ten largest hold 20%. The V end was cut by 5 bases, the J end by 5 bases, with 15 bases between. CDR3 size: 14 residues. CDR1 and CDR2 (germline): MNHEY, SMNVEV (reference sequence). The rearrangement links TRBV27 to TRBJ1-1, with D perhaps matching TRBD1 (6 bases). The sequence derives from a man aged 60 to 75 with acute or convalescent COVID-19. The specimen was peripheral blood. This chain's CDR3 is CASSPDSRRTEAFF. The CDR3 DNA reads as TGTGCCAGCAGTCCGGACAGTCGACGGACTGAAGCTTTCTTT.